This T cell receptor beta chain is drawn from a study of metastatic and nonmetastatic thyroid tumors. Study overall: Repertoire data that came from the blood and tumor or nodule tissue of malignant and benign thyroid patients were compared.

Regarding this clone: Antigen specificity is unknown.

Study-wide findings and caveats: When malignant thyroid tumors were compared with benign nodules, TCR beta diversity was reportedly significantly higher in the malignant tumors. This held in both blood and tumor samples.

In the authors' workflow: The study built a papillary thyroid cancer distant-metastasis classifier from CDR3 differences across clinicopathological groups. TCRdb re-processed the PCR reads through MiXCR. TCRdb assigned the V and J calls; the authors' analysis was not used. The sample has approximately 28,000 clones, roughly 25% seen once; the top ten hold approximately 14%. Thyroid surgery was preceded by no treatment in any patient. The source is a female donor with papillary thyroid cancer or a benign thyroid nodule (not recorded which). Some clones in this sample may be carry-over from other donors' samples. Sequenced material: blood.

CDR3 coding DNA: TGTGCCAGCAGACCCCTAGCGCCCGGGACAGGCTCTGGAAACACCATATATTTT. Its translation is CASRPLAPGTGSGNTIYF. This rearrangement joins TRBV2 to TRBJ1-3, with 8 nucleotides matching TRBD1. Per germline, CDR1 SNHLY and CDR2 FYNNEI. CDR3 length: 18 amino acids. V dropped 6 bases and J dropped 0; count of bases not matched to a gene: 13.